This T cell receptor beta chain was documented in a study of T cell responses to AZD1222 COVID-19 vaccine. Data came from immunoSEQ multiplex PCR; TCRdb stores just in-frame clones and leaves some out. The profile covers 110,000 to 150,000 clones, with 75% to 90% appearing a single time and 1.6% taken by the ten largest. Note on this clone: The antigen is unknown.

Study results and caveats: Repertoires in all cases were sampled only once the peak T cell response had passed. When two AZD1222 doses had been given, Spike-specific TCR breadth and depth rose. Just 5 to 7 AZD1222 recipients tested seropositive at baseline. There were mostly white British donors and more females than males, and clonal diversity was possibly underestimated.

The trim removed 5 bases at V and 10 bases at J, leaving 3 bases unmatched. Germline-derived CDR1 and CDR2 are SGHAT and FQNNGV. CDR3 length: 13 amino acids. The sample consisted of peripheral blood, taken on day 0 of AZD1222 vaccination. This chain uses TRBV11-2 with TRBJ2-1; TRBD2 matches at 12 bases. The TCR was taken from an adult in good health. CDR3 residues: CASSLGLAGEQFF. CDR3 DNA sequence: TGTGCCAGCAGCCTTGGACTAGCGGGGGAGCAGTTCTTC. Drawing the rest from reference TRBV11-2 and TRBJ2-1, the complete variable domain is EAGVAQSPRYKIIEKRQSVAFWCNPISGHATLYWYQQILGQGPKLLIQFQNNGVVDDSQLPKDRFSAERLKGVDSTLKIQPAKLEDSAVYLCASSLGLAGEQFFGPGTRLTVL.